This T cell receptor (beta chain) came from a study of shared clonotypes between healthy human individuals. Study results and caveats: The sharing of approximately 5.1% of naive CD4 clonotypes was seen across several donors.

A word on this clone: The antigen is not known. The same CDR3 is also encoded by other DNA sequences in this sample.

The protocol was immunoSEQ multiplex PCR, while the TCRdb copy is restricted to in-frame clones and leaves out a portion. The sample carries approximately 2,300,000 clones, roughly 92% recorded once. The CDR3 runs to 13 residues. CDR1 is MDHEN and CDR2 is SYDVKM in the germline V gene. The ends were cut back, 2 bases at V and 2 bases at J, with 7 bases in the middle. The sequence derives from a man younger than 30 in good health. Some clones in this sample may be carry-over from other donors' samples. The sequencing input was naive CD4+ T cells from PBMCs. The subset denotes: CD45RA+ positively selected. The J gene is TRBJ2-7, the V gene TRBV28; D gene unclear. This CDR3 is CASSLRQTYEQYF. Here the CDR3 DNA reads TGTGCCAGCAGTTTACGCCAGACCTACGAGCAGTACTTC.